The entry that follows covers one T cell receptor (beta chain) sequence. This clonotype was seen more than once but under ten times. Its specific antigen is unknown. Base qualities are not recorded, but no much larger clone differs from it by a single base. These data are taken from a study of blood T cells in healthy people across ages (dated by TCRdb to about 2015). Background on the whole study: In model experiments, roughly one uniquely barcoded TCR beta cDNA molecule per two T cells was captured by template switching. Age-related changes in TCR beta repertoire diversity were measured in the study by deep sequencing normalized with unique cDNA molecular identifiers. Four age groups were formed from the donors: young (average 16 years), middle-aged (just under 40), aged (approximately 60) and long-lived (around 82). To avoid experimental bias, donors of different ages were spread randomly across the sequencing lanes. For two donors (one aged 18 to 29 and one aged 80 or older), the study analyzed two additional independent replicas of 1 million unique cDNA reads from the same blood draw.

The donors were a few dozen Caucasian individuals from Russia, aged 6 to 90 years, who were systemically healthy. Roughly 10 milliliters of peripheral blood were collected from each donor into EDTA-treated Vacutainer tubes. Ficoll-Paque density-gradient centrifugation was used to isolate PBMCs, with at least 7 million per sample. Trizol reagent was used to extract total RNA from PBMCs, with at least 5.5 micrograms per sample. The percentages of naive CD45RAhigh/CD27high T cells were determined by flow cytometry on a PBMC aliquot from every donor. Counted from cysteine to phenylalanine, this CDR3 has 13 amino acids. The entry retains the CDR3 DNA only, 39 bases that are in frame from base 1. Taken from the germline V gene (reference sequence), the CDR1 and CDR2 loops are DFQATT and SNEGSKA. The V end gives up 2 bases and the J end 4 bases, leaving 2 bases in the junction not matched to a gene. Results the study describes overall, beyond this receptor: Bulk unsorted PBMC profiling prevented conclusive comparison of naive and antigen-experienced compartments. As age increased, observed TCR beta diversity per million T cells dropped in a roughly linear way, and a significant reduction was already evident by age 40. Because donor CMV infection status was unknown, age-related changes in expanded clonotypes were potentially confounded. Estimates of total diversity based on one million sequenced T cells were regarded as lower bounds and as underestimates. A strong correlation was found between observed TCR beta diversity and the percentage of naive T cells measured by flow cytometry. The long-lived group showed more naive CD4+ T cells, fewer expanded clones and increased TCR diversity than the aged group, suggesting age selection.

Libraries were built with 5' RACE. A second PCR of roughly 6 to 11 cycles was performed with a sample-barcoded 5' primer and a J-beta primer mix. A template-switch 5' adaptor carrying 12 random nucleotides introduced a unique molecular identifier onto each TCR beta cDNA molecule. At least 2.5 million CDR3-containing paired-end reads were obtained from each sample. The Mint cDNA synthesis kit, primed by a TRBC-specific oligonucleotide, was used to synthesize first-strand cDNA from all RNA. All cDNA was treated with uracil-DNA glycosylase and then went through a first 18-cycle PCR with the universal primers M1SS and BC2_uni_R. In the authors' own workflow: Normalization of each sample was performed by random selection of 1 million high-quality reads, each carrying a distinct molecular identifier. Instead of being binned into consensus sequences, reads with shared molecular identifiers were discarded. MiTCR, set to a Q25 quality threshold and the strictest error-elimination algorithm, was used for CDR3 identification, clonotype clustering and error correction. A nonparametric unseen species model with Euler transformation was used to estimate lower-bound total TCR beta diversity. Through fastp at Q25 and MiXCR, TCRdb rebuilt clones from the public reads, retaining in-frame beta chains. For every CDR3 protein sequence, its rows merge into one entry that carries the most common genes and DNA. TCRdb assigned the V and J calls; the authors' analysis was not used. The sample table holds 1.5 million to 2 million distinct CDR3 sequences, of which around 40% were seen once. Together, the top ten hold roughly 24% of the sample.

The specimen sequenced was blood. The TCR comes from a human donor in good health. The chain joins TRBV20-1 to TRBJ2-7; TRBD2 lines up with 10 middle nucleotides. The nucleotide sequence is TGCAGTGCTAGACTAGCGGGGGTATACGAGCAGTACTTC. Its amino acids are CSARLAGVYEQYF.